The sequence of this T cell receptor beta chain was determined in a study of T cells after yellow fever vaccination. On this clonotype itself: One junction end does not reproduce the germline sequence, and a read error may be involved.

CDR3 length equals 16 residues. In germline, CDR1 is LGHDT, CDR2 YNNKEL (reference sequence). Using its own MiXCR run on the 5' RACE reads, TCRdb lists one record per CDR3 protein. The data contain 500,000 to 650,000 distinct CDR3 sequences, about 12% of them seen just once; the ten biggest clones take up about 15%. The sample was PBMCs, taken on the day of the yellow fever booster vaccination. The rearrangement joins TRBV3-1 to TRBJ2-7, with 10 bases that match TRBD2. This clonotype originated in a young man who received the YFV17D yellow fever vaccine. The CDR3 nucleotides are TGTGCCAGCAGCCAAGGCCTAGCGGGAGTTTCCTCCGAGCAGTACTTC. It codes for CASSQGLAGVSSEQYF.